Listed below are T cell receptor beta chains from one sample, sequenced in a study of blood T cells in healthy people across ages. One entry per CDR3 protein, called by TCRdb with MiXCR from the 5' RACE reads. The data hold 450,000 to 600,000 distinct CDR3 sequences, with roughly a quarter observed a single time. The sample was also reused in another study, on T cells of mothers and their children.

Sequenced input: blood. The origin of the receptors is a boy aged 2 to 10 in good health. The CDR3 runs from the conserved cysteine through the conserved F or W. The D gene is left open where the match is weak. Size tells how often a clone was seen (once, few, many) or the class of an expanded clone, and some rows leave it out.

size: NA
V: TRBV20-1
D: TRBD2
J: TRBJ2-1
DNA: TGCAGTGCTGCCGGACTAGCGGGAGGGAGCTCCTACAATGAGCAGTTCTTC
CDR3: CSAAGLAGGSSYNEQFF

size: few
V: TRBV6-5
D: NA
J: TRBJ1-2
DNA: TGTGCCAGCAGTGGCGAGAGGAGGAACTATGGCTACACCTTC
CDR3: CASSGERRNYGYTF

size: few
V: TRBV15
D: TRBD1
J: TRBJ2-5
DNA: TGTGCCACCAGCAGAGAGTTTGGGACAGGGGGCCGAGGGGAGACCCAGTACTTC
CDR3: CATSREFGTGGRGETQYF

size: NA
V: TRBV6-2/TRBV6-3
D: TRBD1
J: TRBJ2-7
DNA: TGTGCCAGCAGTTTTTCGGACAGGGGCGCCTACGAGCAGTACTTC
CDR3: CASSFSDRGAYEQYF

size: NA
V: TRBV6-6
D: NA
J: TRBJ1-1
DNA: TGTGCCAGCAGTTACGGTTCCCTGACTGAAGCTTTCTTT
CDR3: CASSYGSLTEAFF

size: NA
V: TRBV29-1
D: TRBD1
J: TRBJ2-2
DNA: TGCAGCGTTCAGGACAGGACCACCGGGGAGCTGTTTTTT
CDR3: CSVQDRTTGELFF

size: NA
V: TRBV7-8
D: NA
J: TRBJ2-7
DNA: TGTGCCAGCAGCTCAAACCGGGCGGTACAGTTTAATTCCTACGAGCAGTACTTC
CDR3: CASSSNRAVQFNSYEQYF

size: NA
V: TRBV12-5
D: NA
J: TRBJ2-5
DNA: TGTGCTAGTGGTTTGGTACCAAGCCCCTTCTTC
CDR3: CASGLVPSPFF

size: NA
V: TRBV7-8
D: NA
J: TRBJ2-1
DNA: TGTGCCAGCAGCCGCAACGTAGGGGAGCAGTTCTTC
CDR3: CASSRNVGEQFF

size: NA
V: TRBV6-5
D: NA
J: TRBJ1-2
DNA: TGTGCCAGCAGTTACGCCGAAAGGGATGGCTACACCTTC
CDR3: CASSYAERDGYTF

size: NA
V: TRBV12-3/TRBV12-4
D: NA
J: TRBJ2-5
DNA: TGTGCCAGCAGTACAGGAGGGGGTCAAGAAGAAGAGACCCAGTACTTC
CDR3: CASSTGGGQEEETQYF

size: NA
V: TRBV6-2/TRBV6-3
D: TRBD1
J: TRBJ2-7
DNA: TGTGCCAGCACCGACGGGACAGGGGGCAACGAGCAGTACTTC
CDR3: CASTDGTGGNEQYF

size: NA
V: TRBV4-1
D: TRBD1
J: TRBJ1-4
DNA: TGCGCCAGCAGGTGGACAGGGGGGGAAGAAAAACTGTTTTTT
CDR3: CASRWTGGEEKLFF

size: many
V: TRBV4-2
D: TRBD2
J: TRBJ2-1
DNA: TGTGCCAGCAGCCAGACATCGACTAGCGGGGTGGTTGAGCAGTTCTTC
CDR3: CASSQTSTSGVVEQFF

size: NA
V: TRBV6-6
D: NA
J: TRBJ2-3
DNA: TGTGCCAGCACCCCAACGGCAGAACAGCAGTATTTT
CDR3: CASTPTAEQQYF

size: many
V: TRBV6-1
D: NA
J: TRBJ2-7
DNA: TGTGCCAGCAGTGATTGGGGATACGAGCAGTACTTC
CDR3: CASSDWGYEQYF

size: NA
V: TRBV20-1
D: TRBD1
J: TRBJ1-1
DNA: TGCAGTGCTAGAGTTCCCCCGGGACAGCTAAACACTGAAGCTTTCTTT
CDR3: CSARVPPGQLNTEAFF

size: NA
V: TRBV6-5
D: NA
J: TRBJ2-4
DNA: TGTGCCAGCAGGGGGGGGGCCACAAACATTCAGTACTTC
CDR3: CASRGGATNIQYF

size: few
V: TRBV6-5
D: TRBD1
J: TRBJ1-2
DNA: TGTGCCAGCAGTTTTACCCAGGGGGCTGGCTACACCTTC
CDR3: CASSFTQGAGYTF

size: few
V: TRBV10-3
D: NA
J: TRBJ1-6
DNA: TGTGCCATCAGGTCGGACAGCGATAATTCACCCCTCCACTTT
CDR3: CAIRSDSDNSPLHF

size: NA
V: TRBV3-1
D: TRBD2
J: TRBJ2-1
DNA: TGTGCCGGCAGCCAGCTAGCGGGGGCTGAGCAGTTCTTC
CDR3: CAGSQLAGAEQFF

size: NA
V: TRBV6-6
D: NA
J: TRBJ2-7
DNA: TGTGCCAGCAGTTACCCTCCGCTTGGGGAGCAGTACTTC
CDR3: CASSYPPLGEQYF

size: NA
V: TRBV28
D: TRBD1
J: TRBJ2-6
DNA: TGTGCCAGCAGTTCACAAGGGACAGGGTGGTTTGGGGCCAACGTCCTGACTTTC
CDR3: CASSSQGTGWFGANVLTF

size: once
V: TRBV15
D: TRBD1
J: TRBJ2-7
DNA: TGTGCCACCAGCAGAGACAGGGGGCCGTACGGGCAGTACTTC
CDR3: CATSRDRGPYGQYF

size: NA
V: TRBV4-2
D: TRBD1
J: TRBJ2-7
DNA: TGTGCCAGCAGCCAAGATATCGGGACAGGGCTGAGCGAGCAGTACTTC
CDR3: CASSQDIGTGLSEQYF

size: NA
V: TRBV20-1
D: NA
J: TRBJ1-2
DNA: TGCAGTGCTAGAGATGCACAGCGGACGCGCTACACCTTC
CDR3: CSARDAQRTRYTF

size: NA
V: TRBV5-1
D: NA
J: TRBJ2-7
DNA: TGCGCCAGCAGCTTTTTGGGCGGGACCTACGAGCAGTACTTC
CDR3: CASSFLGGTYEQYF

size: few
V: TRBV29-1
D: NA
J: TRBJ2-3
DNA: TGCAGCGTTGAAGGAAGAAAGGGACACCCACGGTGGTATGACACAGATACGCAGTATTTT
CDR3: CSVEGRKGHPRWYDTDTQYF

size: NA
V: TRBV29-1
D: TRBD1
J: TRBJ1-4
DNA: TGCAGCGTTCAGGGGGCCGGGGCAACTAATGAAAAACTGTTTTTT
CDR3: CSVQGAGATNEKLFF

size: few
V: TRBV3-1
D: NA
J: TRBJ2-7
DNA: TGTGCCAGCAGCCCTCACCGGGAGTCCCCTTCCTACGAGCAGTACTTC
CDR3: CASSPHRESPSYEQYF

size: few
V: TRBV13
D: TRBD2
J: TRBJ2-5
DNA: TGTGCCAGCAGCTTATTTTCCCGTCTAGCGGGAGGGCCTCGGGAGACCCAGTACTTC
CDR3: CASSLFSRLAGGPRETQYF

size: NA
V: TRBV7-2
D: TRBD1
J: TRBJ1-2
DNA: TGTGCCAGCAGCACCCAGACAGGGGACTATGGCTACACCTTC
CDR3: CASSTQTGDYGYTF

size: few
V: TRBV3-1
D: NA
J: TRBJ2-1
DNA: TGTGCCAGCAGCCAAGATAAATTGCGACTTGTATACAATGAGCAGTTCTTC
CDR3: CASSQDKLRLVYNEQFF

size: NA
V: TRBV18
D: TRBD2
J: TRBJ2-7
DNA: TGTGCCAGCTCACCCTTCCCCAGTGGGGGGGGCTACGAGCAGTACTTC
CDR3: CASSPFPSGGGYEQYF

size: NA
V: TRBV10-3
D: TRBD1
J: TRBJ1-5
DNA: TGTGCCAGTAGGACAGGGGAAGGGAATCAGCCCCAGCATTTT
CDR3: CASRTGEGNQPQHF

size: once
V: TRBV19
D: TRBD1
J: TRBJ1-1
DNA: TGTGCCAGCCTCGCATGGGACAGGGGTGAAGCTTTCTTT
CDR3: CASLAWDRGEAFF

size: NA
V: TRBV12-3/TRBV12-4
D: NA
J: TRBJ2-5
DNA: TGTGCCAGCAGTTTAGCGGGCCCCACTGCCCAGTACTTC
CDR3: CASSLAGPTAQYF

size: few
V: TRBV19
D: TRBD2
J: TRBJ2-1
DNA: TGTGCCAGTAGCAACCTAGCGGGAAGTGAGCAGTTCTTC
CDR3: CASSNLAGSEQFF

size: few
V: TRBV2
D: NA
J: TRBJ1-1
DNA: TGTGCCAGCAAAGGACAGCGGAACACTGAAGCTTTCTTT
CDR3: CASKGQRNTEAFF

size: few
V: TRBV29-1
D: TRBD2
J: TRBJ2-7
DNA: TGCAGTATAAGGACTAGTCTACACGAGCAGTACTTC
CDR3: CSIRTSLHEQYF

size: NA
V: TRBV11-1
D: TRBD1
J: TRBJ2-2
DNA: TGTGCCAGCAGTCCGGACAGGGGGCGGATTTCCGGGGAGCTGTTTTTT
CDR3: CASSPDRGRISGELFF

size: few
V: TRBV30
D: NA
J: TRBJ1-6
DNA: TGTGCCTGGTCGGGACTGGGGTCAAACTCACCCCTCCACTTT
CDR3: CAWSGLGSNSPLHF

size: NA
V: TRBV6-5
D: NA
J: TRBJ1-6
DNA: TGTGCCAGCAGTTACACGAGTTATCAGGGTTCACCCCTCCACTTT
CDR3: CASSYTSYQGSPLHF

size: NA
V: TRBV4-3
D: NA
J: TRBJ2-1
DNA: TGCGCCAGCAGCCACGGTACCGGGTACAATGAGCAGTTCTTC
CDR3: CASSHGTGYNEQFF

size: few
V: TRBV29-1
D: NA
J: TRBJ2-5
DNA: TGCAGCGTTCGGACAGACCAAGAGACCCAGTACTTC
CDR3: CSVRTDQETQYF

size: many
V: TRBV18
D: TRBD1
J: TRBJ2-5
DNA: TGTGCCAGCTCACCTACAGGGGAGCGTGAGACCCAGTACTTC
CDR3: CASSPTGERETQYF